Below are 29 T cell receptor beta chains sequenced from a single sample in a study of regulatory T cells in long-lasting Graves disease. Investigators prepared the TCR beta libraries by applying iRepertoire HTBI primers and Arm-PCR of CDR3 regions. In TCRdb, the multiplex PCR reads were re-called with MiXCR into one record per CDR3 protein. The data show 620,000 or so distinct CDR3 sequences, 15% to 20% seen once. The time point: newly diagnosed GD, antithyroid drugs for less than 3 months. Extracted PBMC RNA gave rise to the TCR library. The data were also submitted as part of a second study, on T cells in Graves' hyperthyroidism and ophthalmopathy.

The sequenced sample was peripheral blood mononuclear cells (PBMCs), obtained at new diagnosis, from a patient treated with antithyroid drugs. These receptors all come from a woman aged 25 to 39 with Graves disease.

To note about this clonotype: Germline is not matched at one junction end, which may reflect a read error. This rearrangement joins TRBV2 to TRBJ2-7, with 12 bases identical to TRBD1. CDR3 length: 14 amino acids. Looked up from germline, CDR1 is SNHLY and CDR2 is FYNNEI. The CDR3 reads CASSTGTGGVERYF. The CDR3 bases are TGTGCCAGCAGCACCGGGACAGGGGGCGTCGAGCGGTACTTC.

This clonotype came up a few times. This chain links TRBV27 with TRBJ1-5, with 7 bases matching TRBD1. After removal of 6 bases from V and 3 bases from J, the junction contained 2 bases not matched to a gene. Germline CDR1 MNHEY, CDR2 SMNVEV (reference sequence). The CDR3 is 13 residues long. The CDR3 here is CASSGTANQPQHF. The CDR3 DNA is TGTGCCAGCAGCGGGACAGCCAATCAGCCCCAGCATTTT.

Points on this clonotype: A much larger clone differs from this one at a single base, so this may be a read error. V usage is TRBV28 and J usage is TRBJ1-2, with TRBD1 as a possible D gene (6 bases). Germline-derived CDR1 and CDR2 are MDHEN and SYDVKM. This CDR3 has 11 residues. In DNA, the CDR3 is TGTGCCAGCAGTTACAGGGACGGCTACGCCTTC. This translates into CASSYRDGYAF.

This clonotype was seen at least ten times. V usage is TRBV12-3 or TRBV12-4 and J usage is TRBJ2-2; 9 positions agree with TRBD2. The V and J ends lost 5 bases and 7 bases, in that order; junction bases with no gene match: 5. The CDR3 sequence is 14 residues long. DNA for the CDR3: TGTGCCAGCAGTAGGACTAGCGAGAACGGGGAGCTGTTTTTT. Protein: CASSRTSENGELFF.

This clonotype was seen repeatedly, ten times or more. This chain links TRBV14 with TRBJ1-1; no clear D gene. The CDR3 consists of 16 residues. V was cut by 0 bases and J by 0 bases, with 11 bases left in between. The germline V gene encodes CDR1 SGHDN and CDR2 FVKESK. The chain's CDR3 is CASSQDVWAMNTEAFF. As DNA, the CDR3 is TGTGCCAGCAGCCAAGATGTATGGGCCATGAACACTGAAGCTTTCTTT. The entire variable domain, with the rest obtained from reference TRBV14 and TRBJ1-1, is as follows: EAGVTQFPSHSVIEKGQTVTLRCDPISGHDNLYWYRRVMGKEIKFLLHFVKESKQDESGMPNNRFLAERTGGTYSTLKVQPAELEDSGVYFCASSQDVWAMNTEAFFGQGTRLTVV.

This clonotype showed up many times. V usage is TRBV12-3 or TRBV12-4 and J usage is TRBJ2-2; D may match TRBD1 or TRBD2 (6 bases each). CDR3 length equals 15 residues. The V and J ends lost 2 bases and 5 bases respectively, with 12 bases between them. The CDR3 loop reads CASSLRGRGTGELFF. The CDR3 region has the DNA TGTGCCAGCAGTTTACGGGGGCGCGGGACCGGGGAGCTGTTTTTT.

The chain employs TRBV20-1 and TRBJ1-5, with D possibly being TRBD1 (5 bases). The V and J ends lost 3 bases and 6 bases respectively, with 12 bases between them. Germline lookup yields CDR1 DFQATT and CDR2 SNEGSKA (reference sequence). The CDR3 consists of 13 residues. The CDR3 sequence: CSARYAGTQPQHF. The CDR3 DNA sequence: TGCAGTGCTAGGTACGCAGGGACTCAGCCCCAGCATTTT.

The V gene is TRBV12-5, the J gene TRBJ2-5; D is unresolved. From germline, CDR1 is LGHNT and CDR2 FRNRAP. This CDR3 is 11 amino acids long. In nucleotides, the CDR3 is TGTGCCAGCGCCCCCGGGGAGACCCAGTACTTC. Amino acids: CASAPGETQYF.

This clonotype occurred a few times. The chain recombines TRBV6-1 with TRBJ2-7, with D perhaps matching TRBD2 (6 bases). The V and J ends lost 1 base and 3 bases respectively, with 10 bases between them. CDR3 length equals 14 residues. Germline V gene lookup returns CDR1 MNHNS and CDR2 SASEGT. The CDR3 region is CASSEGRGHYEQYF. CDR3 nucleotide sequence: TGTGCCAGCAGTGAAGGGCGGGGCCACTACGAGCAGTACTTC.

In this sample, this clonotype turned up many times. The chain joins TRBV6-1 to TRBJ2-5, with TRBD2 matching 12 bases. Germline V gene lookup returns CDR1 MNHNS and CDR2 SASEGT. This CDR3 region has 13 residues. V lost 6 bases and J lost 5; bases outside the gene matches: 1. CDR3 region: CASRLAGGETQYF. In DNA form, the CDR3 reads TGTGCCAGCAGGCTAGCGGGAGGGGAGACCCAGTACTTC.

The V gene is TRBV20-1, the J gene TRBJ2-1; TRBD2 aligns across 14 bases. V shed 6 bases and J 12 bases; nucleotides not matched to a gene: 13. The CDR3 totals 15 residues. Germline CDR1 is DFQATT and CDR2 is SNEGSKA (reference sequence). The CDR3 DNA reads TGCAGTGCCCCGAGAGGGACTAGCGGGAGCTCGGTGCAGTTCTTC. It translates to CSAPRGTSGSSVQFF.

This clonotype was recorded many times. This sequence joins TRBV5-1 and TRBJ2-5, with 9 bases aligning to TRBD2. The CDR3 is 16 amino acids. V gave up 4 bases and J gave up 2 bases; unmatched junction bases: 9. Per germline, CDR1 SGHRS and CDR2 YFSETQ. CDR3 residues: CASSLPGLAGQETQYF. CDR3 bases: TGCGCCAGCAGCCTACCGGGACTAGCAGGACAAGAGACCCAGTACTTC.

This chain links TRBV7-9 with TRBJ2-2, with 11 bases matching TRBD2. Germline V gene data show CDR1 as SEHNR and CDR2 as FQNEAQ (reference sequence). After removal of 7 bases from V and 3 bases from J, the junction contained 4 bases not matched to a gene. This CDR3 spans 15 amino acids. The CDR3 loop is CASNPLAGDTGELFF. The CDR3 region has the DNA TGTGCCAGCAACCCACTAGCGGGGGACACCGGGGAGCTGTTTTTT.

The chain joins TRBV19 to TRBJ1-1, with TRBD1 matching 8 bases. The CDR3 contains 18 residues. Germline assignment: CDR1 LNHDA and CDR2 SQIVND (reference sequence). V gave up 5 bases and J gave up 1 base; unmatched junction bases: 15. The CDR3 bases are TGTGCCAGTAGTCCCTACCCGGGACAGGCTTTCGCGAACACTGAAGCTTTCTTT. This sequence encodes CASSPYPGQAFANTEAFF.

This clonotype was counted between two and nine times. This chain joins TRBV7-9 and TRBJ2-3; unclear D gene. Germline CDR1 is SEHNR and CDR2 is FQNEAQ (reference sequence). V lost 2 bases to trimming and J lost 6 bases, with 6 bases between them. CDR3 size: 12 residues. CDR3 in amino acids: CASSLWQDTQYF. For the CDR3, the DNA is TGTGCCAGCAGCTTATGGCAGGATACGCAGTATTTT. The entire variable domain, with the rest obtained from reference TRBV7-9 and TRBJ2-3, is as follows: DTGVSQNPRHKITKRGQNVTFRCDPISEHNRLYWYRQTLGQGPEFLTYFQNEAQLEKSRLLSDRFSAERPKGSFSTLEIQRTEQGDSAMYLCASSLWQDTQYFGPGTRLTVL.

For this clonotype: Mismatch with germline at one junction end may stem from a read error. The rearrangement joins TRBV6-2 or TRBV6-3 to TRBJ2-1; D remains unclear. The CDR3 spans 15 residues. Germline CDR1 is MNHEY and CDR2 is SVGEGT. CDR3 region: CASERPKGSYNEQFF. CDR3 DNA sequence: TGTGCCAGTGAGAGACCCAAGGGCTCCTACAACGAGCAGTTCTTC.

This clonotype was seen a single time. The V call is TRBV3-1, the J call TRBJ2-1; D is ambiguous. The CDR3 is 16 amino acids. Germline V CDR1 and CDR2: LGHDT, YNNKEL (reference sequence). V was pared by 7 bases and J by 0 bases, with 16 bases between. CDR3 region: CASNRLSESSYNEQFF. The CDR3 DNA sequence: TGTGCCAGCAACCGACTGTCTGAAAGCTCCTACAATGAGCAGTTCTTC.

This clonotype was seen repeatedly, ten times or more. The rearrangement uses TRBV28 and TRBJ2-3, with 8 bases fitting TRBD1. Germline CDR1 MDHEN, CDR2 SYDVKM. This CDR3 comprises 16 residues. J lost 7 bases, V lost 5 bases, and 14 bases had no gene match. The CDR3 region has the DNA TGTGCCAGCAGTCCGCCCGGACAGGGTTCGTGGAATACGCAGTATTTT. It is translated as CASSPPGQGSWNTQYF.

This CDR3 is CSARGQLEHEQYF. DNA for the CDR3: TGCAGTGCTAGAGGCCAGTTGGAGCACGAGCAGTACTTC. The V call is TRBV20-1, the J call TRBJ2-7; no clear D gene. CDR1 and CDR2 (germline): DFQATT, SNEGSKA (reference sequence). There are 13 residues in the CDR3. Between the trimmed V and J ends, which lost 1 base and 5 bases, there was a span of 12 bases.

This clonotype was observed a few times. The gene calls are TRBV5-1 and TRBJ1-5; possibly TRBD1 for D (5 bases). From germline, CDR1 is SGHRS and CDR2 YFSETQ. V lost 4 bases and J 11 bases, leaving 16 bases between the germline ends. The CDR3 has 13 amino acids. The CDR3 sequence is CASSPGEEGSQHF. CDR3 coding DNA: TGCGCCAGCAGCCCGGGGGAGGAGGGGTCCCAGCATTTT.

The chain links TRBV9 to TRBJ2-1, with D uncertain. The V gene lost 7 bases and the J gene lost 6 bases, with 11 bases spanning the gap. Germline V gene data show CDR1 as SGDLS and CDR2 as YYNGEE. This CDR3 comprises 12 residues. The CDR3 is CASAGDLNEQFF. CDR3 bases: TGTGCCAGCGCTGGTGACCTCAATGAGCAGTTCTTC. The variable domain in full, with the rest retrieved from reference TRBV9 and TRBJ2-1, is DSGVTQTPKHLITATGQRVTLRCSPRSGDLSVYWYQQSLDQGLQFLIQYYNGEERAKGNILERFSAQQFPDLHSELNLSSLELGDSALYFCASAGDLNEQFFGPGTRLTVL.

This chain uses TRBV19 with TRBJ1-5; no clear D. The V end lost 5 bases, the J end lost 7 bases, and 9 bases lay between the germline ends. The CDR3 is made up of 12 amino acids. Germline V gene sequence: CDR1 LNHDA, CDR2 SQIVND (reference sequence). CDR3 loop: CASSLQHQPQHF. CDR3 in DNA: TGTGCCAGTAGTCTCCAACACCAGCCCCAGCATTTT.

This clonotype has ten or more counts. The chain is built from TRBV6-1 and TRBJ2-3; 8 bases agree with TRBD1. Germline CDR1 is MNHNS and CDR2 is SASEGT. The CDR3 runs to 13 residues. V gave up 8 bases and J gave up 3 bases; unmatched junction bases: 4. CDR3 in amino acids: CASQDRETDTQYF. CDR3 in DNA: TGTGCCAGCCAGGACAGGGAGACAGATACGCAGTATTTT.

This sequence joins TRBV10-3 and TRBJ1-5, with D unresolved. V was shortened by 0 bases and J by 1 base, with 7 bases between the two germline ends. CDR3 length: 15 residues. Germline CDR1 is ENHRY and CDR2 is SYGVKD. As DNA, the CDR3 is TGTGCCATCAGTGAGTCAGGAGGAAGCAATCAGCCCCAGCATTTT. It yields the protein CAISESGGSNQPQHF.

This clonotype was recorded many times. CDR3 nucleotide sequence: TGTGCCAGCAGCTTCGTGGGGGATACGCAGTATTTT. This translates into CASSFVGDTQYF. The V and J genes are TRBV7-2 and TRBJ2-3; D uncertain. CDR1 and CDR2 (germline): SGHTA, FQGNSA. V lost 3 bases and J 6 bases, leaving 7 bases between the germline ends. There are 12 residues in the CDR3.

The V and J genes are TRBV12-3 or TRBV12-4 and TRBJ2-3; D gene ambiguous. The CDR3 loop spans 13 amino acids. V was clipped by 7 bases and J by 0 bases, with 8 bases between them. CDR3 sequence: CASKTVSTDTQYF. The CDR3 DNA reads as TGTGCCAGCAAGACCGTTAGCACAGATACGCAGTATTTT.

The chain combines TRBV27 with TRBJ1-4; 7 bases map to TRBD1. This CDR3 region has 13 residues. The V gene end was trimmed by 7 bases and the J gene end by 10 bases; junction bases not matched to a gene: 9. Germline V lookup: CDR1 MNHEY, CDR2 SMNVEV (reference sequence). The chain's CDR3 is CASMQIQGPKLFF. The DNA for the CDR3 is TGTGCCAGCATGCAAATACAGGGGCCAAAACTGTTTTTT.

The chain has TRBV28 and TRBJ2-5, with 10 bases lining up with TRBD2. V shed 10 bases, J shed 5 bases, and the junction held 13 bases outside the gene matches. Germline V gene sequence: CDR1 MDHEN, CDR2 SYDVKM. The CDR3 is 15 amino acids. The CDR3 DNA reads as TGTGCCATTTCTTTCGGGACTAGCGTGTTGGAGACCCAGTACTTC. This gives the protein CAISFGTSVLETQYF.

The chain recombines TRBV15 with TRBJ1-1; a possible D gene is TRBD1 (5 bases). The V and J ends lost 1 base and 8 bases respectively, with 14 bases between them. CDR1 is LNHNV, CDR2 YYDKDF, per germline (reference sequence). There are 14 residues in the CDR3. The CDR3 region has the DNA TGTGCCACCAGCAGAGGAATGGGGACGGTCGAAGCTTTCTTT. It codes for CATSRGMGTVEAFF.